Shown below are 19 T cell receptor beta chains from a single sample sequenced in a study of control samples from healthy donors and cancer patients. Sequenced by immunoSEQ multiplex PCR; TCRdb stores in-frame clones only, minus some. Counted here are about 270,000 clones, roughly four fifths occurring once; the ten biggest clones make up about an eighth. The specimen sequenced was PBMCs. The receptors come from a woman aged 60-70 years with lung cancer.

The J gene is TRBJ2-7, the V gene TRBV7-9; tentative D call: TRBD2 (5 bases). Germline CDR1 and CDR2: SEHNR and FQNEAQ (reference sequence). This CDR3 has 12 amino acids. V was cut by 4 bases and J by 7 bases, with 11 bases left in between. The chain's CDR3 is CASSYVTGEQYF. DNA for the CDR3: TGTGCCAGCAGCTACGTCACGGGGGAGCAGTACTTC.

This clone was observed a few times. The chain joins TRBV7-9 to TRBJ2-7; D ambiguous. The germline CDR1 and CDR2 sequences are SEHNR and FQNEAQ (reference sequence). The V end was cut by 5 bases, the J end by 5 bases, with 7 bases between. The CDR3 contains 11 residues. For the CDR3, the DNA is TGTGCCAGCAGCCCCGTTGACGAGCAGTACTTC. It translates to CASSPVDEQYF.

The CDR3 coding sequence is TGTGCCAGCAGCTCCCGAGGTCAGGGTGGGAACACTGAAGCTTTCTTT. It specifies CASSSRGQGGNTEAFF. This chain connects TRBV5-4 to TRBJ1-1; D perhaps matches TRBD1 (5 bases). The CDR3 consists of 16 residues. V lost 3 bases and J 1 base, leaving 16 bases between the germline ends. Germline V gene sequence: CDR1 SGHNT, CDR2 YYREEE (reference sequence).

The chain employs TRBV6-2 or TRBV6-3 and TRBJ1-5; 8 nucleotides match TRBD1. With V trimmed by 4 bases and J by 6 bases, 5 bases remained unmatched. Per the germline V gene, CDR1 is MNHEY and CDR2 is SVGEGT. The CDR3 is made up of 14 amino acids. CDR3 region: CASSSDRGGQPQHF. The CDR3 DNA is TGTGCCAGCAGTTCCGACAGGGGCGGTCAGCCCCAGCATTTT.

This rearrangement joins TRBV28 to TRBJ2-2; the D is unclear. Germline assignment: CDR1 MDHEN and CDR2 SYDVKM. This CDR3 is built from 13 residues. Trimming stripped 5 bases from V and 6 bases from J, with 10 bases between. DNA for the CDR3: TGTGCCAGCAGTGTCTCGGTTCCCGGGGAGCTGTTTTTT. Its protein product is CASSVSVPGELFF.

The chain is built from TRBV19 and TRBJ1-1; 8 bases match TRBD1. Trimming cost V 6 bases and J 0 bases; bases outside gene matches: 3. Germline V gene sequence: CDR1 LNHDA, CDR2 SQIVND (reference sequence). This CDR3 is 14 amino acids long. CDR3 coding DNA: TGTGCCAGTAGCCGACAGGGGATGAACACTGAAGCTTTCTTT. It is translated as CASSRQGMNTEAFF.

The rearrangement links TRBV18 to TRBJ1-3, with 8 bases lining up with TRBD1. The V segment lost 2 bases and the J segment 2 bases; nucleotides outside the gene matches: 11. Germline-derived CDR1 and CDR2 are KGHSH and LQKENI. The CDR3 has 18 amino acids. This chain's CDR3 is CASSPRGQENRPGNTIYF. The CDR3, as DNA: TGTGCCAGCTCACCAAGGGGACAGGAGAACCGCCCTGGAAACACCATATATTTT.

The chain employs TRBV5-4 and TRBJ1-1, with 7 bases identical to TRBD1. CDR3 size: 15 residues. Germline V gene lookup returns CDR1 SGHNT and CDR2 YYREEE (reference sequence). The junction had 5 bases not matched to a gene; V was cut back by 2 bases and J by 1 base. CDR3 DNA sequence: TGTGCCAGCAGCTTACCGGGACAGCCGAACACTGAAGCTTTCTTT. Encoded protein: CASSLPGQPNTEAFF.

As concerns this clone: The same CDR3 also results from other DNA sequences found in this sample. The chain employs TRBV5-4 and TRBJ2-3; 8 bases fit TRBD1. Germline values: CDR1 SGHNT, CDR2 YYREEE (reference sequence). The CDR3 is 14 amino acids. V shed 4 bases, J shed 5 bases, and the junction held 6 bases outside the gene matches. The CDR3 sequence is CASSPGQGGDTQYF. The CDR3 DNA reads as TGTGCCAGCAGCCCAGGACAGGGAGGAGATACGCAGTATTTT.

The CDR3 DNA is TGTGCCAGCTCACCGTACAAGGTTCAATTTACCCCTCTAACTGGCTACACCTTC. As protein: CASSPYKVQFTPLTGYTF. The V and J genes are TRBV18 and TRBJ1-2, with D unclear. The CDR3 is 18 amino acids. Germline CDR1 KGHSH, CDR2 LQKENI. V gave up 3 bases and J gave up 7 bases, with 27 bases separating them.

This clone was found once. The chain employs TRBV2 and TRBJ2-7, with TRBD2 as a possible D gene (6 bases). Trimming left V 10 bases short and J 2 bases short, with 12 bases between. The CDR3 length is 12 residues. Germline V gives CDR1 SNHLY, CDR2 FYNNEI. CDR3 sequence (DNA): TGTGCCACCTCGGGGGATACCTACGAGCAGTACTTC. The encoded protein is CATSGDTYEQYF.

The genes are TRBV12-5 and TRBJ2-3; the D gene could be TRBD1 or TRBD2 (5 bases each). This CDR3 is built from 20 residues. Germline V CDR1 and CDR2: LGHNT, FRNRAP. Trimming cost V 7 bases and J 1 base, with 30 bases left between them. The CDR3 DNA reads as TGTGCTAGTGCGTCTCGTGGGGCACGCCACTCCCTAGCACGCACAGATACGCAGTATTTT. As protein: CASASRGARHSLARTDTQYF.

V and J are TRBV5-6 and TRBJ2-6; tentatively, D is TRBD1 (5 bases). CDR1 is SGHDT and CDR2 is YYEEEE in the germline V gene. V lost 2 bases, J lost 0 bases, and 9 bases lay in between. CDR3 length: 16 amino acids. CDR3 in DNA: TGTGCCAGCAGCTTAGGGGTCAGCTCTGGGGCCAACGTCCTGACTTTC. This encodes CASSLGVSSGANVLTF.

This chain connects TRBV7-3 to TRBJ1-1, with no clear D. The CDR3 length is 13 residues. V lost 4 bases and J 1 base, leaving 7 bases between the germline ends. Germline CDR1 is SGHTA and CDR2 is FQGTGA. The CDR3 DNA follows: TGTGCCAGCAGCTCGGACCCGAACACTGAAGCTTTCTTT. This encodes CASSSDPNTEAFF.

The CDR3 DNA reads as TGTGCCACCAGCAGAGCTGCTAGCGGGAGCTTCACAGATACGCAGTATTTT. This codes for CATSRAASGSFTDTQYF. The V call is TRBV15, the J call TRBJ2-3; 10 bases are a match to TRBD2. From germline, CDR1 is LNHNV and CDR2 YYDKDF (reference sequence). V was clipped by 1 base and J by 2 bases; unmatched bases: 6. CDR3 size: 17 residues.

V usage is TRBV5-6 and J usage is TRBJ2-6; 7 bases line up with TRBD1. V was pared by 1 base and J by 1 base, with 8 bases of the junction left unmatched. CDR1 and CDR2 from the germline V gene are SGHDT and YYEEEE. The CDR3 sequence is 18 residues long. The CDR3 bases are TGTGCCAGCAGCTTGTCTTGGACAGGAGGTTCTGGGGCCAACGTCCTGACTTTC. This gives the protein CASSLSWTGGSGANVLTF.

In this sample, this clone turned up once. This rearrangement joins TRBV5-1 to TRBJ2-7, with 11 nucleotides matching TRBD2. The CDR3 sequence is 15 residues long. CDR1 is SGHRS and CDR2 is YFSETQ in the germline V gene. J lost 1 base, V lost 4 bases, and 4 bases had no gene match. The CDR3 spells CASSPTSGGSYEQYF. The CDR3 DNA reads TGCGCCAGCAGCCCAACTAGCGGGGGATCCTACGAGCAGTACTTC.

The V gene is TRBV5-1, the J gene TRBJ2-5, with 7 bases aligning to TRBD2. V was clipped by 4 bases and J by 4 bases; unmatched bases: 10. CDR3 length: 15 amino acids. Germline lookup yields CDR1 SGHRS and CDR2 YFSETQ. The CDR3 sequence is CASSPSGGSGETQYF. In DNA, the CDR3 is TGCGCCAGCAGCCCGTCCGGCGGGAGCGGAGAGACCCAGTACTTC.

The rearrangement links TRBV6-5 to TRBJ1-1; 7 bases align to TRBD1. Germline CDR1 and CDR2: MNHEY and SVGAGI. The length of the CDR3 is 15 residues. V lost 5 bases to trimming and J lost 4 bases; unmatched junction nucleotides: 10. CDR3: CASSINQGVGTEAFF. CDR3 nucleotides: TGTGCCAGCAGTATAAACCAGGGGGTGGGCACTGAAGCTTTCTTT.